This T cell receptor (beta chain) was obtained from a study of beta chain features in type 1 diabetes. Study results and limitations: Individuals with type 1 diabetes displayed fewer insertions and more deletions at VDJ junctions. The study notes PCR might favor shorter templates equally in patients and controls. For patients, the naive, central memory and Treg TCRB repertoires appeared more alike than for healthy donors. Moderate yet significant TCRB CDR3 shortening was seen in Type 1 diabetes patients in all four CD4+ subsets.

Expressed TCRB transcripts were sequenced, since all the RNA that had been isolated was reverse transcribed. Clones were sequenced by immunoSEQ multiplex PCR, and TCRdb holds only the in-frame ones, with some missing. The table records 200,000 to 300,000 clones, roughly 30% of them present only once. V trimming: 1 base; J trimming: 5 bases; junction bases outside the gene matches: 6. Germline V lookup: CDR1 GTSNPN, CDR2 SVGIG (reference sequence). This CDR3 contains 15 residues. This clone was seen more than once but under ten times. Its antigen is not identified. Sequencing input: central memory CD4+ T cells from blood. This TCR came from a man aged 30 to 39 in good health. The chain combines TRBV30 with TRBJ2-1; 9 nucleotides align to TRBD2. The chain's CDR3 is CAWSAGTSLNNEQFF. The CDR3 DNA reads as TGTGCCTGGAGTGCCGGGACTAGCCTAAACAATGAGCAGTTCTTC.